This is a list of T cell receptor beta chains from one sample in a study of CD8+ T cells in alopecia areata. Only in-frame clones appear in the TCRdb table, and some are missing; sequencing was by immunoSEQ multiplex PCR. The repertoire holds roughly 150,000 clones, with approximately 65% as singletons. Sequencing was carried out using CD8+ T cells sorted from blood. Every receptor here comes from a human donor in good health. Both conserved end residues are part of each CDR3. The D gene is left open where the match is weak. Not every row has a clone size; where given, it reads once, few, many or a size class.

abundance	v_gene	d_gene	j_gene	CDR3aa	CDR3nt
.	TRBV27	.	TRBJ1-5	CASGPENQPQHF	TGTGCCAGCGGGCCGGAGAATCAGCCCCAGCATTTT
once	TRBV6-5	.	TRBJ2-2	CASRLSGELFF	TGTGCCAGCAGATTATCCGGGGAGCTGTTTTTT
.	TRBV6-5	TRBD2	TRBJ2-3	CASSETSGTDTQYF	TGTGCCAGCAGTGAGACTAGCGGAACAGATACGCAGTATTTT
.	TRBV7-9	TRBD1	TRBJ2-2	CASSPQGDNTGELFF	TGTGCCAGCAGCCCCCAGGGGGATAACACCGGGGAGCTGTTTTTT
few	TRBV27	.	TRBJ1-4	CASSRLTSGRTNEKLFF	TGTGCCAGCAGCCGCCTAACCTCAGGACGAACTAATGAAAAACTGTTTTTT
.	TRBV6-5	.	TRBJ2-7	CASSYSGHQTYEQYF	TGTGCCAGCAGTTACTCGGGGCACCAGACCTACGAGCAGTACTTC
.	TRBV2	.	TRBJ2-7	CASSEATYYEQYF	TGTGCCAGCAGTGAGGCCACCTACTACGAGCAGTACTTC
.	TRBV2	.	TRBJ2-7	CASSPDRDEQYF	TGTGCCAGCAGTCCCGACAGAGACGAGCAGTACTTC
.	TRBV30	.	TRBJ1-4	CAWSISRGAPNEKLFF	TGTGCCTGGAGTATTTCGAGGGGCGCACCTAATGAAAAACTGTTTTTT
.	TRBV9	TRBD2	TRBJ2-5	CASSAASGSVLETQYF	TGTGCCAGCAGCGCCGCTAGCGGGAGTGTTTTGGAGACCCAGTACTTC
.	TRBV27	TRBD2	TRBJ2-7	CASSYRAGGPVNEQYF	TGTGCCAGCAGTTACAGGGCGGGAGGGCCTGTGAACGAGCAGTACTTC
.	TRBV29-1	.	TRBJ2-1	CSVVSRDILSYNEQFF	TGCAGCGTTGTCAGTAGGGATATTCTCTCCTACAATGAGCAGTTCTTC
.	TRBV9	.	TRBJ2-7	CASSPDSYEQYF	TGTGCCAGCAGCCCCGACAGTTACGAGCAGTACTTC
.	TRBV27	.	TRBJ2-7	CASSRDWLNSYEQYF	TGTGCCAGCAGCCGAGACTGGCTCAACTCCTACGAGCAGTACTTC
.	TRBV20-1	.	TRBJ1-1	CSAQVVGFF	TGCAGTGCCCAGGTGGTTGGTTTCTTT
.	TRBV7-9	.	TRBJ1-1	CASSPGLRVNTEAFF	TGTGCCAGCAGCCCGGGGTTGCGGGTGAACACTGAAGCTTTCTTT
.	TRBV5-4	.	TRBJ2-2	CASSFGRSNTGELFF	TGTGCCAGCAGCTTCGGACGGTCGAACACCGGGGAGCTGTTTTTT
.	TRBV7-9	.	TRBJ2-6	CASTSGANVLTF	TGTGCCAGTACGTCTGGGGCCAACGTCCTGACTTTC
.	TRBV29-1	TRBD1	TRBJ2-3	CSVLGTGGPDTQYF	TGCAGCGTCTTGGGGACAGGGGGACCAGATACGCAGTATTTT
.	TRBV7-9	.	TRBJ2-7	CASSPRGSYEQYF	TGTGCCAGCAGCCCCAGAGGAAGCTACGAGCAGTACTTC
.	TRBV30	.	TRBJ2-1	CAWSVGGGLNEQFF	TGTGCCTGGAGTGTCGGGGGAGGTTTGAATGAGCAGTTCTTC
.	TRBV6-1	.	TRBJ2-7	CASSERLYFYEQYF	TGTGCCAGCAGTGAACGGTTATACTTCTACGAGCAGTACTTC
few	TRBV29-1	.	TRBJ2-7	CSAISYEQYF	TGCAGCGCGATATCCTACGAGCAGTACTTC
.	TRBV7-8	TRBD2	TRBJ2-1	CASSSRTSFNEQFF	TGTGCCAGCAGCTCAAGGACTAGCTTCAATGAGCAGTTCTTC
.	TRBV5-6	TRBD2	TRBJ2-2	CASSALSWEGDNTGELFF	TGTGCCAGCAGCGCACTGAGTTGGGAGGGCGACAACACCGGGGAGCTGTTTTTT
.	TRBV7-9	TRBD2	TRBJ2-1	CASFGTSGHNEQFF	TGTGCCAGCTTCGGGACTAGCGGCCACAATGAGCAGTTCTTC
.	TRBV11-3	TRBD2	TRBJ2-5	CASSATPSGEETQYF	TGTGCCAGCAGCGCAACTCCTAGCGGGGAAGAGACCCAGTACTTC
.	TRBV18	TRBD2	TRBJ2-1	CASSPPSGISYNEQFF	TGTGCCAGCTCACCACCCAGCGGGATATCCTACAATGAGCAGTTCTTC
.	TRBV6-5	.	TRBJ2-1	CASGLPSNEQFF	TGTGCCAGCGGACTTCCCTCGAATGAGCAGTTCTTC
.	TRBV29-1	.	TRBJ1-1	CSVVMNTEAFF	TGCAGCGTGGTCATGAACACTGAAGCTTTCTTT
once	TRBV7-4	TRBD2	TRBJ2-7	CASSLEWLAGVEQYF	TGTGCCAGCAGCTTAGAATGGCTAGCGGGAGTCGAGCAGTACTTC
.	TRBV7-9	TRBD1	TRBJ2-2	CAIEDLGTGGAGELFF	TGTGCCATCGAAGACTTAGGGACAGGCGGTGCCGGGGAGCTGTTTTTT
.	TRBV15	TRBD2	TRBJ2-3	CATKGLAGVDTQYF	TGTGCCACCAAAGGGCTAGCGGGAGTAGATACGCAGTATTTT
.	TRBV7-9	.	TRBJ2-7	CASSLSRNEQYF	TGTGCCAGCAGCTTATCGCGGAACGAGCAGTACTTC
.	TRBV27	.	TRBJ2-7	CASSFQERVAYEQYF	TGTGCCAGCAGTTTCCAGGAGCGGGTAGCCTACGAGCAGTACTTC
.	TRBV27	.	TRBJ2-7	CASRDTVTSYEQYF	TGTGCCAGCAGGGACACTGTAACCTCCTACGAGCAGTACTTC
.	TRBV29-1	.	TRBJ2-3	CSVESNRDTQYF	TGCAGCGTTGAGTCCAACAGAGATACGCAGTATTTT
.	TRBV29-1	.	TRBJ1-2	CSVFAAGDSYGYTF	TGCAGCGTCTTTGCCGCAGGGGATTCCTATGGCTACACCTTC
.	TRBV6-1	TRBD1	TRBJ2-7	CASSARGSYEQYF	TGTGCCAGCAGTGCCAGGGGGTCGTACGAGCAGTACTTC
.	TRBV5-6	.	TRBJ2-3	CASSLGRSTDTQYF	TGTGCCAGCAGCTTGGGACGGAGCACAGATACGCAGTATTTT